The sequence of this T cell receptor beta chain was determined in a study of PD-1 blockade in classical Hodgkin lymphoma. The assay was immunoSEQ multiplex PCR, and TCRdb's table has in-frame clones only and misses some. The sample contains roughly 150,000 clones, about four fifths of which appear only once. Every single patient, without exception, relapsed after autologous stem cell transplantation, and brentuximab vedotin exposure varied. V was trimmed by 7 bases and J by 2 bases, leaving 17 bases between them. CDR1 is ENHRY, CDR2 SYGVKD, per germline. The CDR3 spans 15 residues. The sequence was collected from a human donor with classical Hodgkin lymphoma. The rearrangement uses TRBV10-3 and TRBJ1-1, with TRBD1 as a possible D gene (5 bases). Material: peripheral blood mononuclear cells (PBMCs), obtained before the second cycle of nivolumab. For the CDR3, the DNA is TGTGCCATCACCGGTGGGGCCTGGGCCAACACTGAAGCTTTCTTT. Amino acids: CAITGGAWANTEAFF.